These T cell receptor beta chains were read from a single sample in a study of blood T cell repertoires in COVID-19. TCRdb keeps only in-frame clones here, not all; method: immunoSEQ multiplex PCR. The repertoire has roughly 160,000 clones, around 87% of them found once; the top ten carry roughly 2.5%. The sample consisted of peripheral blood. These receptors all stem from an elderly woman with COVID-19, enrolled during active disease. CDR3s include the opening cysteine and the closing phenylalanine or tryptophan. The D gene is left open where the match is weak. Some rows have no size entry. The others give once, few or many, or a class for an expanded clone.

j_call: TRBJ2-3
d_call: TRBD2
clone_size: .
v_call: TRBV6-2/TRBV6-3
cdr3_aa: CASSPFSGLAGVGTDTQYF
cdr3_nt: TGTGCCAGCAGCCCTTTTTCGGGACTAGCGGGAGTGGGCACAGATACGCAGTATTTT

j_call: TRBJ2-1
d_call: TRBD2
clone_size: .
v_call: TRBV5-1
cdr3_aa: CASSLARLAGVGEQFF
cdr3_nt: TGCGCCAGCAGCTTGGCCCGTCTAGCGGGAGTCGGGGAGCAGTTCTTC

j_call: TRBJ1-1
d_call: .
clone_size: .
v_call: TRBV5-4
cdr3_aa: CASSLQGNTEAFF
cdr3_nt: TGTGCCAGCAGCTTGCAGGGTAATACTGAAGCTTTCTTT

j_call: TRBJ2-1
d_call: .
clone_size: .
v_call: TRBV5-1
cdr3_aa: CASSLVTGAMNEQFF
cdr3_nt: TGCGCCAGCAGCTTGGTTACGGGAGCAATGAATGAGCAGTTCTTC

j_call: TRBJ1-6
d_call: TRBD1
clone_size: .
v_call: TRBV3-1/TRBV3-2
cdr3_aa: CASSPDRDHSPLHF
cdr3_nt: TGTGCCAGCAGCCCGGACAGGGATCATTCACCCCTCCACTTT

j_call: TRBJ1-2
d_call: .
clone_size: once
v_call: TRBV6-2/TRBV6-3
cdr3_aa: CASSHGQNYGYTF
cdr3_nt: TGTGCCAGCAGTCACGGACAGAACTATGGCTACACCTTC

j_call: TRBJ2-1
d_call: TRBD2
clone_size: .
v_call: TRBV5-4
cdr3_aa: CASSRGDNEQFF
cdr3_nt: TGTGCCAGCAGCCGGGGGGACAATGAGCAGTTCTTC

j_call: TRBJ2-3
d_call: .
clone_size: .
v_call: TRBV6-5
cdr3_aa: CASSSRGRTDTQYF
cdr3_nt: TGTGCCAGCAGTAGCAGGGGGAGGACAGATACGCAGTATTTT

j_call: TRBJ1-2
d_call: TRBD1
clone_size: .
v_call: TRBV2
cdr3_aa: CANRQTGDRYTF
cdr3_nt: TGTGCCAACCGGCAAACAGGGGACCGCTACACCTTC

j_call: TRBJ1-3
d_call: .
clone_size: .
v_call: TRBV4-3
cdr3_aa: CASSQDAGRNTIYF
cdr3_nt: TGCGCCAGCAGCCAAGATGCAGGGCGAAACACCATATATTTT

j_call: TRBJ1-2
d_call: .
clone_size: .
v_call: TRBV7-3
cdr3_aa: CASSSDSTSPYGYTF
cdr3_nt: TGTGCCAGCAGCTCTGACAGCACCTCTCCCTATGGCTACACCTTC

j_call: TRBJ2-2
d_call: .
clone_size: few
v_call: TRBV6-6
cdr3_aa: CATKNPQGGDTGELFF
cdr3_nt: TGTGCCACCAAAAACCCCCAGGGAGGTGACACCGGGGAGCTGTTTTTT

j_call: TRBJ1-5
d_call: .
clone_size: .
v_call: TRBV6-6
cdr3_aa: CASSSNGVGNQPQHF
cdr3_nt: TGTGCCAGCAGTTCCAACGGGGTTGGCAATCAGCCCCAGCATTTT

j_call: TRBJ2-3
d_call: TRBD2
clone_size: .
v_call: TRBV7-3
cdr3_aa: CASDPPASIGLAGGPSTDTQYF
cdr3_nt: TGTGCCAGCGACCCCCCGGCATCGATCGGACTAGCGGGAGGCCCTAGCACAGATACGCAGTATTTT

j_call: TRBJ1-1
d_call: TRBD1
clone_size: .
v_call: TRBV28
cdr3_aa: CASSRRTGMNTEAFF
cdr3_nt: TGTGCCAGCAGTCGGCGGACAGGGATGAACACTGAAGCTTTCTTT

j_call: TRBJ2-3
d_call: .
clone_size: .
v_call: TRBV27
cdr3_aa: CASSPSTDTQYF
cdr3_nt: TGTGCCAGCAGTCCTAGCACAGATACGCAGTATTTT

j_call: TRBJ1-2
d_call: .
clone_size: .
v_call: TRBV7-8
cdr3_aa: CASSRHAGASGGYTF
cdr3_nt: TGTGCCAGCAGCAGGCACGCAGGGGCGAGTGGAGGCTACACCTTC

j_call: TRBJ1-5
d_call: .
clone_size: .
v_call: TRBV6-5
cdr3_aa: CASSSRTGANQPQHF
cdr3_nt: TGTGCCAGCAGCTCAAGAACAGGAGCAAATCAGCCCCAGCATTTT

j_call: TRBJ2-1
d_call: .
clone_size: .
v_call: TRBV7-9
cdr3_aa: CASSSALQTYNEQFF
cdr3_nt: TGTGCCAGCAGCTCAGCCCTCCAGACCTACAATGAGCAGTTCTTC

j_call: TRBJ1-1
d_call: TRBD1
clone_size: once
v_call: TRBV2
cdr3_aa: CASSGLTGGEAFF
cdr3_nt: TGTGCCAGCAGTGGATTGACAGGGGGTGAAGCTTTCTTT

j_call: TRBJ2-1
d_call: TRBD2
clone_size: .
v_call: TRBV2
cdr3_aa: CASQRRTSGFYNEQFF
cdr3_nt: TGTGCCAGCCAACGCCGGACTAGCGGTTTCTACAATGAGCAGTTCTTC

j_call: TRBJ2-1
d_call: TRBD2
clone_size: .
v_call: TRBV5-4
cdr3_aa: CASRSREASYNEQFF
cdr3_nt: TGTGCCAGCAGGAGCCGGGAGGCATCCTACAATGAGCAGTTCTTC

j_call: TRBJ1-1
d_call: .
clone_size: .
v_call: TRBV19
cdr3_aa: CASSGRGVNTEAFF
cdr3_nt: TGTGCCAGTAGTGGCAGGGGCGTGAACACTGAAGCTTTCTTT

j_call: TRBJ1-1
d_call: .
clone_size: .
v_call: TRBV7-2
cdr3_aa: CASSLGTANTEAFF
cdr3_nt: TGTGCCAGCAGCTTAGGGACAGCGAACACTGAAGCTTTCTTT

j_call: TRBJ2-1
d_call: TRBD2
clone_size: .
v_call: TRBV9
cdr3_aa: CASSVAGGSVVEQFF
cdr3_nt: TGTGCCAGCAGCGTAGCTGGCGGGAGTGTTGTTGAGCAGTTCTTC

j_call: TRBJ1-4
d_call: .
clone_size: .
v_call: TRBV9
cdr3_aa: CASNPDSGEKLFF
cdr3_nt: TGTGCCAGTAACCCCGACAGTGGCGAAAAACTGTTTTTT

j_call: TRBJ2-7
d_call: TRBD2
clone_size: .
v_call: TRBV11-2
cdr3_aa: CASSLVAGGRYEQYF
cdr3_nt: TGTGCCAGCAGCTTAGTAGCGGGAGGTCGGTACGAGCAGTACTTC

j_call: TRBJ1-5
d_call: .
clone_size: once
v_call: TRBV15
cdr3_aa: CATQDGGGSNQPQHF
cdr3_nt: TGTGCCACCCAAGACGGGGGAGGAAGCAATCAGCCCCAGCATTTT